The sequence of this TCR beta chain was determined in a study of shared clonotypes between healthy human individuals (dated by TCRdb to the early 2020s). In the study overall: A couple of women and a few men aged 18 to 49 years were included in the cohort. Per donor, three plates each were used for CD4 naive and CD4 memory, two for CD8 naive, and one for CD8 memory. Blood TCR repertoires of several healthy adults were deeply sequenced to estimate repertoire size and the extent of clonotype sharing between individuals. Different laboratories and diverse techniques were used to prepare libraries and sequence TCR repertoires, to increase sequencing depth and limit assay-specific biases. Each donor's leukapheresis produced roughly between roughly 0.85 and 9 billion PBMCs. The full study reports these points: Sampling was limited to blood, and TCR repertoires in tissue likely differ from TCR repertoires in blood. Even with the large sequencing depth, rarefaction of the sorted-subset datasets indicated that sequencing was incomplete. Higher generation probabilities were observed for clonotypes shared by all four sorted-subset donors than for non-shared clonotypes. Because the study included a small number of donors, the genetic and exposure-history diversity represented was limited. Naive subsets generally had larger estimated clonotype richness than memory subsets did. Sharing across a few donors was observed for around 5% of naive CD4, 3% to 3.5% of naive CD8, over 2% of memory CD4, and roughly 0.43% of memory CD8 clonotypes. Pairwise subsampling led to the expectation that sequencing depth would affect the degree of clonotype sharing among donors.

TCR CDR3 regions were amplified from genomic DNA by multiplex PCR using the deep immunoSEQ assay. Extracted genomic DNA from each cell subset was distributed evenly across all wells of several immunoSEQ 96-well plates, and each plate was treated as a replicate. For sorted subsets, around 0.2 ug genomic DNA, equal to 25,000 to 35,000 T cell genomes, was loaded into each replicate PCR. The purified libraries were quantified using a Qubit 3.0 fluorometer, sized with a Bioanalyzer 2100, and then quantified again using the KAPA Library Quantification kit. Every immunoSEQ 96-well plate was sequenced on a separate single-read 150-cycle Illumina NextSeq 550 flow cell. The authors processed their data as follows. The immunoSEQ output contained only junctional sequences without quality scores, so filtering could not match that applied to full-length reads. To assign V/J genes and CDR3, sequences were annotated using PyIR, a Python wrapper for IgBLAST v1.9, with IMGT germline references. Reads were removed for weak V/J assignments (E-value above 1e-6), missing CDR3, stop codons, out-of-frame junctions, or ambiguous translated residues. V3J clonotypes were defined as sequences sharing an identical inferred V gene, J gene, and CDR3 amino acid sequence. The percentage overlap between two repertoires was calculated by dividing the number of shared unique clonotypes by the size of the smaller repertoire. Richness of each repertoire was evaluated using RTK rarefaction, the Chao1 estimator, and Recon v2.1 estimates of unobserved clonotypes. Generation probabilities were computed with OLGA for all TCRbeta clonotypes obtained by the gDNA method from several donors. Not all clones reach the TCRdb copy of this immuneACCESS table, which keeps in-frame sequences only. Checked studies attribute under half of the gap to unresolved V genes and leave the rest unexplained. V, J and clone size reflect that table, while D and trimming were determined from the DNA. The sample table contains millions of clones; only one count was recorded for approximately 94% of them. The top ten hold 0.9% to 1.3% of the sample.

CD8 naive samples were obtained by positive selection for CCR7 among CD45RO-negative cells, yielding a CD45RA+CCR7+ population from which TemRA cells were excluded. The donors were healthy, HIV-negative adults with no recently reported acute infections or vaccinations. Every donor was a Caucasian adult living in Nashville, Tennessee, USA. After blood collection by leukapheresis, PBMCs were isolated using Ficoll-Histopaque density gradient centrifugation and then cryopreserved in the vapor phase of liquid nitrogen. Analytical flow cytometry was used to check the purity and quantity of each magnetically sorted T cell population. Genomic DNA was isolated from every sorted fraction and measured by UV absorbance on a Nanodrop 2000c. As to this clone: Its antigen is not yet known. No base qualities exist here, and no much larger clone lies one base off it.

The CDR3, from cysteine to phenylalanine, totals 14 residues. Only the CDR3 DNA is retained, 42 bases long and in frame from the first base. CDR1 and CDR2 (LGHNA, YSLEER) derive from the germline V gene. V lost 1 base and J lost 0 bases; the stretch between them is 6 bases long. This receptor was identified in a man aged 18-30 years in good health. This chain is built from TRBV4-3 and TRBJ2-5; the D gene cannot be resolved reliably. The sample comprised naive CD8+ T cells sorted from blood. The cell subset or site label of this sample denotes: CD45RA+CCR7+. The CDR3 here reads CASSQGLNQETQYF. The DNA sequence is given as TGCGCCAGCAGCCAAGGGCTTAACCAAGAGACCCAGTACTTC.